This TCR beta chain stems from a study of OX40 agonist ivuxolimab in advanced cancers. The protocol was immunoSEQ multiplex PCR, while the TCRdb copy is restricted to in-frame clones and leaves out a portion. The sample records 55,000 to 90,000 clones, about 90% being singletons. General study results and limits: By week 6 at 0.1 to 3.0 mg/kg, blood CD4+ and CD8+ T cells had expanded clonally.

Only a few counts were recorded for this clone. Its antigen is unknown. Patients were ruled out by autoimmune disease history or systemic immunosuppression. The sampling schedule covered blood at baseline, cycle 4 day 1, and cycle 7 day 1. CDR1 and CDR2 from the germline V gene are SEHNR and FQNEAQ (reference sequence). This CDR3 has 15 amino acids. V lost 5 bases and J lost 8, with 19 bases in between. The TCR was taken from an adult with an advanced solid tumor such as melanoma, head and neck, liver or kidney cancer. The sample here was CD4+ or CD8+ T cells sorted from blood, taken in a trial of the OX40 agonist ivuxolimab. This chain uses TRBV7-9 with TRBJ1-3; weak D call: TRBD1 (5 bases). As DNA, the CDR3 is TGTGCCAGCAGCGGTACCGGGGCCACTCGGGACACCATATATTTT. Protein product: CASSGTGATRDTIYF.